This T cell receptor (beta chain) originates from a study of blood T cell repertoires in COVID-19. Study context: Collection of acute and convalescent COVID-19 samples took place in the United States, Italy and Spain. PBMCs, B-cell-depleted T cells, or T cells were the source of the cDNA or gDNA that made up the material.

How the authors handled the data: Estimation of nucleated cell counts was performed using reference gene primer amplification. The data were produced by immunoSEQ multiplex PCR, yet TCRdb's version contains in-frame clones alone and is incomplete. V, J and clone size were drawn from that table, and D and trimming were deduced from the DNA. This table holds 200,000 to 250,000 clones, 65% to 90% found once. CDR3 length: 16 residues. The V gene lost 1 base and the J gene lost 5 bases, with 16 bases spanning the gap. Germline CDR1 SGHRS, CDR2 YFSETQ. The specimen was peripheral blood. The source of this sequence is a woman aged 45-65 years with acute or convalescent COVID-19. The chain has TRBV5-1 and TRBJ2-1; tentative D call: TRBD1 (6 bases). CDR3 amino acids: CASSLLGAHQNNEQFF. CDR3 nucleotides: TGCGCCAGCAGCTTGTTGGGGGCCCATCAAAACAATGAGCAGTTCTTC.